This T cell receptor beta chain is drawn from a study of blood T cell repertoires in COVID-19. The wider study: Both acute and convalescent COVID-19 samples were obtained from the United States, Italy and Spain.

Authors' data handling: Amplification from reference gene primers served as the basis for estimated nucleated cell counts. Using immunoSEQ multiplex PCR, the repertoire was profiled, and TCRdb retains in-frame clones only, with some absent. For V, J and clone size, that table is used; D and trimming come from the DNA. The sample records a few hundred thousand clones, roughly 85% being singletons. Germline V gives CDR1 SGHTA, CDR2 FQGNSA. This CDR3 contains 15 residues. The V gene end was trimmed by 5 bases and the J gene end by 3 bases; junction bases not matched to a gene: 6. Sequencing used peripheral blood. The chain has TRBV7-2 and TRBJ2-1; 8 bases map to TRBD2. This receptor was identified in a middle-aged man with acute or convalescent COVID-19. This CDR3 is CASSREGGIYNEQFF. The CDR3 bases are TGTGCCAGCAGCCGGGAGGGGGGTATCTACAATGAGCAGTTCTTC.